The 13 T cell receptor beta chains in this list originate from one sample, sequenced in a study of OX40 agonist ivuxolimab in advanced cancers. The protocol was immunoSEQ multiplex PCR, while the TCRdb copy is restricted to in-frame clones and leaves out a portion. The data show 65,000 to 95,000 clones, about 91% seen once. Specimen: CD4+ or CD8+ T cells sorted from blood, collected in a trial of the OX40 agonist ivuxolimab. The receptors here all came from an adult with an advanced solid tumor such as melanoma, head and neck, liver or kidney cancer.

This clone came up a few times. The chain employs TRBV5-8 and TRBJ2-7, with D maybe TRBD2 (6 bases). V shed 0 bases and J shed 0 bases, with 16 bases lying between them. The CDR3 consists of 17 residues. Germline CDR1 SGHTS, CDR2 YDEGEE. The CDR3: CASSLGGRAGSSYEQYF. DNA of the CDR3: TGTGCCAGCAGCTTGGGGGGCAGGGCGGGGAGCTCCTACGAGCAGTACTTC.

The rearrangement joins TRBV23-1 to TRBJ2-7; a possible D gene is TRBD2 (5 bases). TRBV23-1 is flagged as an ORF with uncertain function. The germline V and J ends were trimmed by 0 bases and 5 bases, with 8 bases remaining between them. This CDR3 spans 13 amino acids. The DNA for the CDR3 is TGCGCCAGCAGTCAATCAGGGCGGGACGAGCAGTACTTC. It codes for CASSQSGRDEQYF.

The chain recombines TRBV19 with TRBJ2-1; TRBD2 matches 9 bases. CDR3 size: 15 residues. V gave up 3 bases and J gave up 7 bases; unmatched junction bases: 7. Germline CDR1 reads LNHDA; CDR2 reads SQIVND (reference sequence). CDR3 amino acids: CASSMFGLAPNEQFF. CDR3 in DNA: TGTGCCAGTAGTATGTTCGGACTAGCGCCTAATGAGCAGTTCTTC.

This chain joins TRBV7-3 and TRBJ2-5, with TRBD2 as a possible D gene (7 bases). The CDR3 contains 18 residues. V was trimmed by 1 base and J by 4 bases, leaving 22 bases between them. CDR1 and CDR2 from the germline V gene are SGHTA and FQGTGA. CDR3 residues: CASSLMAPGAGVGETQYF. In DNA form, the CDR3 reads TGTGCCAGCAGCTTAATGGCCCCAGGGGCGGGAGTCGGAGAGACCCAGTACTTC.

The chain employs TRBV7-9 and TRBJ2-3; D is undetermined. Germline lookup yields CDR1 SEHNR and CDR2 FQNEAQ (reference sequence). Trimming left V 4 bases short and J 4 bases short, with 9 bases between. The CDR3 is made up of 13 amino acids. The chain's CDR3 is CASSYLEPDTQYF. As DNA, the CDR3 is TGTGCCAGCAGCTACCTCGAGCCAGATACGCAGTATTTT.

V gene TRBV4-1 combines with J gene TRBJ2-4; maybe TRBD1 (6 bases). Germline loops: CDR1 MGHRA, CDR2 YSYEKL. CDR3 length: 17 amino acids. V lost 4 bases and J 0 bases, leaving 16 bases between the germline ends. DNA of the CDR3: TGCGCCAGCAGCCCCGCGAAGACAGGCCCAGCCAAAAACATTCAGTACTTC. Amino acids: CASSPAKTGPAKNIQYF.

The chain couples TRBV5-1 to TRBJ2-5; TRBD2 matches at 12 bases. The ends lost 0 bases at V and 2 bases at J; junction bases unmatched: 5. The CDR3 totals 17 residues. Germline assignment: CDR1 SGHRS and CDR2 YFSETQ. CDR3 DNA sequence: TGCGCCAGCAGCTTGGGACTAGCGGGAGTGGCTCAAGAGACCCAGTACTTC. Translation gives CASSLGLAGVAQETQYF.

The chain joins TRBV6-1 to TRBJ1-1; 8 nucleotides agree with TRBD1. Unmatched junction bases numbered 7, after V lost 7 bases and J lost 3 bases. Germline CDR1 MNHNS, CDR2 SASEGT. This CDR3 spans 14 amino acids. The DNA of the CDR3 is TGTGCCAGCATTCGCGGGACAGGCGACACTGAAGCTTTCTTT. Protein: CASIRGTGDTEAFF.

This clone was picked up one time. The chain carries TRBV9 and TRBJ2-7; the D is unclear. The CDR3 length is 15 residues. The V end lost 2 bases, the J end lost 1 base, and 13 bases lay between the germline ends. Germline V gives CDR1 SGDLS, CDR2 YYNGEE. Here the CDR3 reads CASSVSVDGSYEQYF. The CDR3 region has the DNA TGTGCCAGCAGCGTTTCCGTGGACGGATCCTACGAGCAGTACTTC.

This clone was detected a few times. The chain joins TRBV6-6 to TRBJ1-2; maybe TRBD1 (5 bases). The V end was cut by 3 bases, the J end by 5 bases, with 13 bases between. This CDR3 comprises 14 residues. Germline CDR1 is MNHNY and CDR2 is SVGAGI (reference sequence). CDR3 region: CASSYLGALYGYTF. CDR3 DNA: TGTGCCAGCAGTTATTTAGGGGCTCTTTATGGCTACACCTTC.

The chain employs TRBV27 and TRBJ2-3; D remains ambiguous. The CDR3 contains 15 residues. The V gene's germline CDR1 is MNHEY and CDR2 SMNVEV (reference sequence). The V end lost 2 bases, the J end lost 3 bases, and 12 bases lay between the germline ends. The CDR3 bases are TGTGCCAGCAGTTTAATAAACCTCGGGACAGATACGCAGTATTTT. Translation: CASSLINLGTDTQYF.

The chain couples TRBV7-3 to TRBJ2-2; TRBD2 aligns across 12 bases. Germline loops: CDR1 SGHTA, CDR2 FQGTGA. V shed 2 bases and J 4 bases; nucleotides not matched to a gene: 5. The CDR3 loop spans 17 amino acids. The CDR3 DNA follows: TGTGCCAGCAGCTTATCCCCACTAGCGGGAGGCACCGGGGAGCTGTTTTTT. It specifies CASSLSPLAGGTGELFF.

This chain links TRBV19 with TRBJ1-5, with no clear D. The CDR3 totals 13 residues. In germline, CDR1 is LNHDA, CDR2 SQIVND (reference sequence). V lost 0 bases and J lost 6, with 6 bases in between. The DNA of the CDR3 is TGTGCCAGTAGTATAGATCGTGGTCAGCCCCAGCATTTT. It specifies CASSIDRGQPQHF.